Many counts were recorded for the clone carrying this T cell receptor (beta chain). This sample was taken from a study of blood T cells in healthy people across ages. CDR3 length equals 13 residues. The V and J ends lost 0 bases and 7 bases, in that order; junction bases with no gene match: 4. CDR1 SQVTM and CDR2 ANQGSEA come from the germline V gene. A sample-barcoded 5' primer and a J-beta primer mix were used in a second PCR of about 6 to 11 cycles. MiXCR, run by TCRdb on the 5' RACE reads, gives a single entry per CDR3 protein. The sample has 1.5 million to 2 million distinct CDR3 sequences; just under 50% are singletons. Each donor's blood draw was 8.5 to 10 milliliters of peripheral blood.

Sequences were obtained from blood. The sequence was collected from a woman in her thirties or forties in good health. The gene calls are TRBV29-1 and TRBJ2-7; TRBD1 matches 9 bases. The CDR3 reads CSVEDNRGREQYF. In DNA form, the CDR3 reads TGCAGCGTTGAAGATAACAGGGGGCGGGAGCAGTACTTC.